The text below deals with one T cell receptor beta chain. Its antigen is still unknown. PCR used 60 Vbeta primers and 13 Jbeta primers. Assay: immunoSEQ multiplex PCR; the TCRdb copy retains only in-frame clones and omits some. This repertoire comprises some 62,000 clones; its ten largest clones make up less than 6%. The sample originates from a study of cytomegalovirus exposure and HLA in healthy donors. Findings and limits, study-wide: The study put some 160 TCR beta chains on its list as cytomegalovirus-associated. In vitro checks showed that a few CMV-associated chains really do target CMV antigens.

Each donor was healthy, and each was a bone marrow donor. The source material was PBMCs. The receptor's source is a man aged 25 to 40 in good health and CMV-seropositive.

CDR3 bases: TGTGCCAGCAGCCGTGACGGAGCCCCGGGTGAGCAGTACTTC. Translated, it gives CASSRDGAPGEQYF. The chain links TRBV7-2 to TRBJ2-7; no reliable D call. The CDR3 has 14 amino acids. V lost 5 bases and J lost 7, with 18 bases in between. Germline V gives CDR1 SGHTA, CDR2 FQGNSA.